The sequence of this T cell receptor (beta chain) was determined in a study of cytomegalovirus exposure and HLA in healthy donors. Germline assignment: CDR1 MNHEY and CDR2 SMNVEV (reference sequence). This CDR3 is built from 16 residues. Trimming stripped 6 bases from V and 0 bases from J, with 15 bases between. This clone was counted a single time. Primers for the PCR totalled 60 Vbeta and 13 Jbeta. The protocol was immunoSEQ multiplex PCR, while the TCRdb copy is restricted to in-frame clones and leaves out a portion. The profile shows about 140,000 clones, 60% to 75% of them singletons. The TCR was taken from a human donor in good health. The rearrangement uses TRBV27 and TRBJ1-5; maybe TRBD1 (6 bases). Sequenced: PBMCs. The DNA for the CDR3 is TGTGCCAGCAGGCGAGGACAGACTGATAGCAATCAGCCCCAGCATTTT. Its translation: CASRRGQTDSNQPQHF.